The rows below give T cell receptor beta chains drawn from one sample of a study of blood T cell repertoires in COVID-19. Measured with immunoSEQ multiplex PCR; TCRdb has only the in-frame clones, and not every one. The profile shows a few hundred thousand clones, around 87% of them singletons. The sequencing sample was made of PBMCs or T cells enriched from blood (not recorded which). The receptors stem from a man aged 40-55 years in a cohort exposed to, infected with or recovered from COVID-19 (not recorded which). Both conserved end residues are part of each CDR3. D genes are given only for firm matches. The size entry is marked missing in some rows and otherwise reads once, few, many or a size class.

CDR3: CASSFLAAGYEQYF
DNA: TGTGCCAGCAGCTTTCTAGCGGCGGGCTACGAGCAGTACTTC
V: TRBV7-6
J: TRBJ2-7
D: TRBD2
size: .

CDR3: CASSGDSNEQFF
DNA: TGCGCCAGCAGTGGGGACAGCAATGAGCAGTTCTTC
V: TRBV10-1
J: TRBJ2-1
D: TRBD1
size: .

CDR3: CSVETGRNQPQHF
DNA: TGCAGCGTTGAGACAGGCCGCAATCAGCCCCAGCATTTT
V: TRBV29-1
J: TRBJ1-5
D: .
size: .

CDR3: CASTRLAGAQPREQYF
DNA: TGTGCCAGCACCAGACTAGCGGGAGCCCAACCGCGCGAGCAGTACTTC
V: TRBV13
J: TRBJ2-7
D: TRBD2
size: .

CDR3: CASSRGGWETQYF
DNA: TGCGCCAGCAGCCGAGGGGGTTGGGAGACCCAGTACTTC
V: TRBV5-1
J: TRBJ2-5
D: .
size: few

CDR3: CASSLWENQPQHF
DNA: TGTGCCAGCAGCTTGTGGGAGAATCAGCCCCAGCATTTT
V: TRBV5-5
J: TRBJ1-5
D: .
size: .

CDR3: CASSQDTGREKLFF
DNA: TGCGCCAGCAGCCAAGACACAGGGCGGGAAAAACTGTTTTTT
V: TRBV4-1
J: TRBJ1-4
D: .
size: once

CDR3: CASSWGQGGTEAFF
DNA: TGCGCCAGCAGCTGGGGACAGGGAGGCACTGAAGCTTTCTTT
V: TRBV5-1
J: TRBJ1-1
D: TRBD1
size: .

CDR3: CASGLVTGDGGQPQHF
DNA: TGTGCTAGTGGTTTGGTGACAGGGGATGGTGGTCAGCCCCAGCATTTT
V: TRBV12-5
J: TRBJ1-5
D: TRBD1
size: .

CDR3: CASSVAEGVSSGNTIYF
DNA: TGTGCCAGCAGCGTAGCGGAAGGGGTATCATCTGGAAACACCATATATTTT
V: TRBV9
J: TRBJ1-3
D: .
size: .

CDR3: CASSIGRVPGNQPQHF
DNA: TGTGCCAGTAGTATAGGGCGGGTGCCTGGCAATCAGCCCCAGCATTTT
V: TRBV19
J: TRBJ1-5
D: .
size: .

CDR3: CASSLPPPSSNQPQHF
DNA: TGTGCCAGCAGTTTACCCCCTCCGAGTAGCAATCAGCCCCAGCATTTT
V: TRBV28
J: TRBJ1-5
D: .
size: .

CDR3: CASSQYAGGQPQHF
DNA: TGTGCCAGCAGCCAATATGCGGGAGGTCAGCCCCAGCATTTT
V: TRBV16
J: TRBJ1-5
D: .
size: .

CDR3: CASSLYSRGRETQYF
DNA: TGTGCCAGCAGTTTATATAGCAGGGGGCGTGAGACCCAGTACTTC
V: TRBV28
J: TRBJ2-5
D: TRBD1
size: .

CDR3: CSVEVTGAGETQYF
DNA: TGCAGCGTTGAAGTGACAGGGGCAGGGGAGACCCAGTACTTC
V: TRBV29-1
J: TRBJ2-5
D: TRBD1
size: .

CDR3: CATSARGFGELFF
DNA: TGCGCCACCTCCGCCAGGGGTTTCGGGGAGCTGTTTTTT
V: TRBV10-1
J: TRBJ2-2
D: .
size: .

CDR3: CASSFLHKTGDPSPLHF
DNA: TGTGCCAGCAGCTTCCTACATAAGACAGGGGACCCTTCACCCCTCCACTTT
V: TRBV5-4
J: TRBJ1-6
D: TRBD1
size: .

CDR3: CASTLGQGNTEAFF
DNA: TGTGCCAGCACCCTTGGACAGGGGAACACTGAAGCTTTCTTT
V: TRBV3-1/TRBV3-2
J: TRBJ1-1
D: TRBD1
size: .

CDR3: CASSLPGRNTEAFF
DNA: TGCGCCAGCAGCTTGCCAGGCAGGAACACTGAAGCTTTCTTT
V: TRBV5-1
J: TRBJ1-1
D: .
size: few

CDR3: CATKRPGTVQSTDTQYF
DNA: TGTGCCACCAAACGCCCGGGGACAGTACAGAGCACAGATACGCAGTATTTT
V: TRBV28
J: TRBJ2-3
D: TRBD1
size: .

CDR3: CASSETSGSTYEQYF
DNA: TGTGCCAGTAGTGAAACTAGCGGGAGTACCTACGAGCAGTACTTC
V: TRBV19
J: TRBJ2-7
D: TRBD2
size: .

CDR3: CASSPRLGAGVGANVLTF
DNA: TGTGCCAGCAGTCCCCGTTTGGGTGCGGGAGTTGGGGCCAACGTCCTGACTTTC
V: TRBV28
J: TRBJ2-6
D: TRBD2
size: .

CDR3: CASSPRTGSGYTF
DNA: TGTGCCAGCAGCCCGAGGACAGGGAGCGGCTACACCTTC
V: TRBV7-2
J: TRBJ1-2
D: TRBD1
size: .

CDR3: CASSLAGTSTYEQYF
DNA: TGTGCCAGCTCCCTAGCGGGAACTTCCACCTACGAGCAGTACTTC
V: TRBV18
J: TRBJ2-7
D: TRBD2
size: .

CDR3: CASSLNGQTEAFF
DNA: TGTGCCAGCAGCTTAAATGGACAGACTGAAGCTTTCTTT
V: TRBV11-2
J: TRBJ1-1
D: .
size: .

CDR3: CSVVFGRGNQPQHF
DNA: TGCAGCGTTGTCTTCGGACGGGGAAATCAGCCCCAGCATTTT
V: TRBV29-1
J: TRBJ1-5
D: .
size: .

CDR3: CASTLGGGAMQFF
DNA: TGTGCCAGTACCCTGGGGGGGGGCGCGATGCAGTTCTTC
V: TRBV19
J: TRBJ2-1
D: .
size: .

CDR3: CAWSGAVNEQYF
DNA: TGTGCCTGGAGTGGGGCCGTTAACGAGCAGTACTTC
V: TRBV30
J: TRBJ2-7
D: .
size: .

CDR3: CAISESSGIFYEQFF
DNA: TGTGCCATCAGTGAGTCTAGCGGGATCTTCTATGAGCAGTTCTTC
V: TRBV10-3
J: TRBJ2-1
D: TRBD2
size: .

CDR3: CASSSSGANYGYTF
DNA: TGTGCCAGCAGCTCTTCGGGGGCTAACTATGGCTACACCTTC
V: TRBV13
J: TRBJ1-2
D: .
size: .

CDR3: CASSLALSARGGETQYF
DNA: TGTGCCAGCAGCTTAGCGCTAAGCGCCAGAGGGGGAGAGACCCAGTACTTC
V: TRBV7-6
J: TRBJ2-5
D: .
size: once

CDR3: CASSLPSSYNEQFF
DNA: TGTGCCAGCAGTTTACCTAGCTCCTACAATGAGCAGTTCTTC
V: TRBV28
J: TRBJ2-1
D: .
size: .

CDR3: CASSPGTLNTEAFF
DNA: TGTGCCAGCAGCCCAGGGACACTGAACACTGAAGCTTTCTTT
V: TRBV7-2
J: TRBJ1-1
D: .
size: .

CDR3: CAWTGGATGELFF
DNA: TGTGCCTGGACAGGGGGCGCAACCGGGGAGCTGTTTTTT
V: TRBV30
J: TRBJ2-2
D: TRBD1
size: .

CDR3: CASSPVLGRETQYF
DNA: TGTGCCAGCTCACCAGTTTTGGGGCGAGAGACCCAGTACTTC
V: TRBV18
J: TRBJ2-5
D: .
size: .

CDR3: CAIRTSGGNTGELFF
DNA: TGTGCCATCAGGACTAGCGGAGGCAACACCGGGGAGCTGTTTTTT
V: TRBV10-3
J: TRBJ2-2
D: TRBD2
size: .

CDR3: CSASRARADEKLFF
DNA: TGCAGTGCTAGTAGGGCCAGGGCCGACGAAAAACTGTTTTTT
V: TRBV20-1
J: TRBJ1-4
D: .
size: .

CDR3: CASSLESSAGSLHF
DNA: TGTGCCAGCAGCCTTGAGTCGTCCGCGGGATCCCTCCACTTT
V: TRBV7-2
J: TRBJ1-6
D: .
size: .

CDR3: CSVERASGKETQYF
DNA: TGCAGCGTTGAAAGGGCTAGCGGGAAAGAGACCCAGTACTTC
V: TRBV29-1
J: TRBJ2-5
D: TRBD2
size: .

CDR3: CASSEGREPNF
DNA: TGTGCCAGCAGTGAGGGTCGGGAACCTAACTTC
V: TRBV2
J: TRBJ2-7
D: .
size: .

CDR3: CSASQGVAYEQYF
DNA: TGCAGTGCTAGTCAGGGGGTAGCCTACGAGCAGTACTTC
V: TRBV20-1
J: TRBJ2-7
D: TRBD1
size: .

CDR3: CASHHGGDSPLHF
DNA: TGTGCCAGCCACCACGGGGGGGATTCACCCCTCCACTTT
V: TRBV6-5
J: TRBJ1-6
D: .
size: .